This TCR beta chain was documented in a study of T-cell reconstitution after alpha-beta-depleted transplantation in children (dated by TCRdb to 2016 to 2017). In the study overall: Using TCR repertoire profiling, the study quantitatively followed how T-cell immune reconstitution unfolded in children after TCRalphabeta/CD19-depleted allogeneic hematopoietic cell transplantation. Overall results and qualifications from the work: About two months after transplant, the apparently early recovery of alphabetaT-cell counts reportedly depended on just several hundred clones that had expanded rapidly and came from non-depleted graft cells. In some patients, the high TCRbeta diversity seen at day 60 was put down to recipient T cells and intrathymic progenitors that had survived conditioning. Over subsequent months, a decline in hyperexpanded clone frequencies was noted, and after one year, T-cell counts and TCRbeta diversity were mostly ascribed to newly produced T cells.

In the case of this clonotype: Its antigen is not yet known. Base qualities were left out, and no much larger clone turns up one base away.

The library was built by means of PCR. TCRdb shows the sequencer as Illumina HiSeq 2500. Molecular barcoding was employed in the preparation of TCR libraries, with unique molecular identifiers being used to normalize TCRbeta repertoire quantification. TCRdb ran its own pipeline on the public reads, namely fastp trimming at Q25 and MiXCR clone calling, and kept in-frame beta chains. Every distinct CDR3 protein forms one entry, paired with its most common genes and DNA. This sample lists around 300,000 distinct CDR3 sequences; more than 20% were detected once. Approximately 11% of the sample goes to the ten largest clones. What this sample's treatment or condition label stands for: allogeneic hematopoietic cell transplantation with graft depleted of TCRalphabeta T cells and CD19 B cells. The children who served as transplant recipients had been given grafts of TCRalphabeta/CD19-depleted allogeneic hematopoietic cells.

As encoded in the germline V gene, CDR1 is ENHRY while CDR2 is SYGVKD. V is pared back by 7 bases and J by 4 bases, with 19 bases lying between the germline termini. From cysteine to phenylalanine, the CDR3 is 15 amino acids long. Just CDR3 DNA is preserved here, 45 bases in frame from base 1. This sequence was found in a male patient aged 10 to 17 who had a stem cell transplant for acute lymphoblastic leukemia, so the T cells may come from the graft donor. The rearrangement joined TRBV10-3 to TRBJ1-2; the D gene cannot be resolved reliably. The specimen was PBMCs, mostly from graft donor cells, collected 180 days after TCRalphabeta/CD19-depleted stem cell transplant. The CDR3 amino acid sequence is: CAINPVGTRIYGYTF. The DNA sequence is given as TGTGCCATCAACCCTGTAGGAACCCGGATCTATGGCTACACCTTC.